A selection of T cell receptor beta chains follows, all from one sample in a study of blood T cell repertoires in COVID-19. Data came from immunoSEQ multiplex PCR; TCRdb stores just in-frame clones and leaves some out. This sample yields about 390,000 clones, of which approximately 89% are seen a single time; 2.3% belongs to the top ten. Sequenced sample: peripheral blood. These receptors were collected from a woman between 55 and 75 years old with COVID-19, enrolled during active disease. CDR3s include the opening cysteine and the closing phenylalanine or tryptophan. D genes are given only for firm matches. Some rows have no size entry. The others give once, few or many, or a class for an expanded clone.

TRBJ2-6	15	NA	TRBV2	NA	CASSEIPSGANVLTF	TGTGCCAGCAGTGAAATCCCGAGTGGGGCCAACGTCCTGACTTTC
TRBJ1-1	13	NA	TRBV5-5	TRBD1	CASTENRGHEAFF	TGTGCCAGCACCGAAAACAGGGGACATGAAGCTTTCTTT
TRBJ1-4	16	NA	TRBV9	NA	CASSDFTGLGNEKLFF	TGTGCCAGCAGCGACTTTACAGGGCTCGGTAATGAAAAACTGTTTTTT
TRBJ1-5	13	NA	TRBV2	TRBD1	CASSRTGAQPQHF	TGTGCCAGCAGCAGGACAGGGGCTCAGCCCCAGCATTTT
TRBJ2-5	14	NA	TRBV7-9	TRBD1	CASSFGTGEETQYF	TGTGCCAGCAGCTTTGGGACAGGGGAAGAGACCCAGTACTTC
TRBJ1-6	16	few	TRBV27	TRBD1	CASSRRGLTYNSPLHF	TGTGCCAGCAGTCGCAGGGGGCTTACCTATAATTCACCCCTCCACTTT
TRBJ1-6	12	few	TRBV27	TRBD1	CASRGGNSPLHF	TGTGCCAGCAGAGGGGGCAATTCACCCCTCCACTTT
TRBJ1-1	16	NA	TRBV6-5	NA	CASSYPRAGLDTEAFF	TGTGCCAGCAGTTACCCGAGGGCGGGTTTGGACACTGAAGCTTTCTTT
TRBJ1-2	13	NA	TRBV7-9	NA	CASSPRQDYGYTF	TGTGCCAGCAGCCCCCGACAAGACTATGGCTACACCTTC
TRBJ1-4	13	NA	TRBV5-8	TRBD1	CASRDRGREKLFF	TGTGCCAGCAGGGACAGGGGGCGCGAAAAACTGTTTTTT
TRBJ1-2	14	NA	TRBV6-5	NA	CASRAGFINYGYTF	TGTGCCAGCAGGGCAGGCTTCATTAACTATGGCTACACCTTC
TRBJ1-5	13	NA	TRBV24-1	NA	CATRQGAGQPQHF	TGTGCCACCAGACAGGGTGCGGGTCAGCCCCAGCATTTT
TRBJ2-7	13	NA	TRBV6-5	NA	CASSPTPSYEQYF	TGTGCCAGCAGCCCGACACCCTCCTACGAGCAGTACTTC